One and the same sample provided the 2 T cell receptor beta chains below, sequenced in a study of tumor and adjacent non-tumor tissue in lung cancer. The template was RNA from unsorted bulk tissue. More than 3 cm separated this lung sample from the edge of the tumor. TCRbeta libraries were built with three rounds of nested PCR, modified from ARM-PCR. TCRdb redid the calling of the multiplex PCR reads with MiXCR, one entry per CDR3 protein. The sample has 75,000 to 95,000 distinct CDR3 sequences; more than 75% are singletons. Sequencing was performed on distant non-tumor lung tissue. The origin of the receptors is a woman aged 45-60 years with non-small cell lung cancer.

A remark on this clonotype: A single base separates this from a much larger clone, so it may be a read error. The chain carries TRBV20-1 and TRBJ2-7; D may be TRBD1 (6 bases). CDR1 and CDR2 from the germline V gene are DFQATT and SNEGSKA (reference sequence). V gave up 6 bases and J gave up 9 bases, with 18 bases separating them. This CDR3 has 12 amino acids. The CDR3 DNA reads as TGCAGTGCGACGGGACATGCCAACGTGCAGTACTTC. As protein: CSATGHANVQYF.

This clonotype was found many times. The chain uses TRBV7-8 and TRBJ2-3; D unclear. Trimming shortened V by 3 bases and J by 2 bases, and 12 bases separated the two germline ends. CDR1 and CDR2 (germline): SGHVS, FQNEAQ. The CDR3 spans 15 residues. CDR3 DNA sequence: TGTGCCAGCAGCTTTGACACGGGCCCCACAGATACGCAGTATTTT. Its translation: CASSFDTGPTDTQYF.